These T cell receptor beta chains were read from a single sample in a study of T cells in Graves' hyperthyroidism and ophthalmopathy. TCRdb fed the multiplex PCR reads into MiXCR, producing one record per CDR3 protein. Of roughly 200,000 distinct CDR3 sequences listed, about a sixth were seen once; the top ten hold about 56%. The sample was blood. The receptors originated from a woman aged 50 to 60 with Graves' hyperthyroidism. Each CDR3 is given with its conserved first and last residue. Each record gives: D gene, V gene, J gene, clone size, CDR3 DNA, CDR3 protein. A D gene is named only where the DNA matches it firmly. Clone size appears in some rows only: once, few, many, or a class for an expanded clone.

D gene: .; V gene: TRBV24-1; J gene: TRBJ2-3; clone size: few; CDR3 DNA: TGTGCCACCAGTGATTTTCTTCCACACCCCGGGAGAGAGGATACGCAGTATTTT; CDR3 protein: CATSDFLPHPGREDTQYF
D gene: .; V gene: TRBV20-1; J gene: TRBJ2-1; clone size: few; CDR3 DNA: TGCAGTGCGGCGGGGCTCAGCTCCTACAATGAGCAGTTCTTC; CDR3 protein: CSAAGLSSYNEQFF
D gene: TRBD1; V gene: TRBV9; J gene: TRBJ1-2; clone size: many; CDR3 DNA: TGTGCCAGCAGCGTAGCCGGGACAGAGGGAGCAACTAAGGGCTACACCTTC; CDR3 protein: CASSVAGTEGATKGYTF
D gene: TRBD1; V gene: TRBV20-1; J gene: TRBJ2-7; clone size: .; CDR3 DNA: TGCAGTGCTGCCGGGACAGGGGTCTTCTACGAGCAGTACTTC; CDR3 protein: CSAAGTGVFYEQYF
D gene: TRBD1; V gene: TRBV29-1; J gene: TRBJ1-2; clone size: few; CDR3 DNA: TGCAGCGGGACAGGGAACTATGGCTACACCTTC; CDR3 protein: CSGTGNYGYTF
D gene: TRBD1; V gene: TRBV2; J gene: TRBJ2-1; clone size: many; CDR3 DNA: TGTGCCAGCAGTTCGGACAGGGGGGCCTACAATGAGCAGTTCTTC; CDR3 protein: CASSSDRGAYNEQFF
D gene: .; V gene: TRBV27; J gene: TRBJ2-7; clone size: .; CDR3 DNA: TGTGCCAGCACCGCGGGGAAGGCCTACGAGCAGTACTTC; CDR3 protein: CASTAGKAYEQYF
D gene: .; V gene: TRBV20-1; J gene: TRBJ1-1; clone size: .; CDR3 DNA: TGCAGTGCCCATATTGGACAGCTGAACACTGAAGCTTTCTTT; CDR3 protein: CSAHIGQLNTEAFF
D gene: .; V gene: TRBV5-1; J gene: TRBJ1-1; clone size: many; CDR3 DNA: TGCGCCAGCAGCTTTGGCGAGGGTTCGTCTGAAGCTTTCTTT; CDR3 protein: CASSFGEGSSEAFF
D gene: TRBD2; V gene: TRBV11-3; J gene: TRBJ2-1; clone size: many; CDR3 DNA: TGTGCCAGCAGCTTAAGAGGGACTACCAATGAGCAGTTCTTC; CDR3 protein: CASSLRGTTNEQFF
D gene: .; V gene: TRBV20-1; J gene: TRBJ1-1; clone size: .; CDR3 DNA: TGCAGTGTCAAGGGGAACACTGAAGCTTTCTTT; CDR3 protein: CSVKGNTEAFF
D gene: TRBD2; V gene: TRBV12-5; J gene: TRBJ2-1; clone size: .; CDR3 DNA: TGTGCTAGTGGTTTCGCGACTAGCGGGACTCTCTACAATGAGCAGTTCTTC; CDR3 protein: CASGFATSGTLYNEQFF
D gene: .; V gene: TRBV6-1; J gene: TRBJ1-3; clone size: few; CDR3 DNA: TGTGCCAGCAGTGACGGGGGCTCTGGAAACACCATATATTTT; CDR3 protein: CASSDGGSGNTIYF
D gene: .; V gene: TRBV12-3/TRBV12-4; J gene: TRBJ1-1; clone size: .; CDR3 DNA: TGTGCCAGCAGTCAAGGGAGGGCAGGGAGAACTGAAGCTTTCTTT; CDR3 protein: CASSQGRAGRTEAFF
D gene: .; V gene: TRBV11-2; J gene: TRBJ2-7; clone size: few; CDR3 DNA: TGTGCCAGCAGCTCCTCTAGTATCGAGCAGTACTTC; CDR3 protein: CASSSSSIEQYF
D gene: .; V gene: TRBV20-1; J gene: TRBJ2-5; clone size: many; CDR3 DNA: TGCAGTGCTATAGGGGGTTCGGAGACCCAGTACTTC; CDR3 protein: CSAIGGSETQYF
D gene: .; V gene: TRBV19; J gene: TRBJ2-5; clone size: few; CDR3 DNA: TGTGCCAGTAGTATAACCAAGAGGGGCCTGAAGACCCAGTACTTC; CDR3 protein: CASSITKRGLKTQYF
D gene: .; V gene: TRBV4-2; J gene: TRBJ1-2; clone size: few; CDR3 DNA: TGTGCCAGCAGCCAAGATTTCGGCTTAGGCTACACCTTC; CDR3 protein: CASSQDFGLGYTF
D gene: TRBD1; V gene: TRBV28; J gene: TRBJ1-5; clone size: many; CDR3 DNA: TGTGCCAGCAGTTCGGGACAGGGCAACAATCAGCCCCAGCATTTT; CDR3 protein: CASSSGQGNNQPQHF
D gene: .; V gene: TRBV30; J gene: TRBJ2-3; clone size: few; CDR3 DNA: TGTGCCTGGAGTTCCCCAGTAAAGGCGCAGTATTTT; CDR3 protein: CAWSSPVKAQYF
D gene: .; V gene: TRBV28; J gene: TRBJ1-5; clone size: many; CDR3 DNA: TGTGCCAGCACCAAAGGGAAGGATCAGCCCCAGCATTTT; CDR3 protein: CASTKGKDQPQHF
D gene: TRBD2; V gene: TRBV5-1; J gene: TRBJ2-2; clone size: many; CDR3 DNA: TGCGCCAGCAGGGTAGCGGGGACGAACACCGGGGAGCTGTTTTTT; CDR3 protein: CASRVAGTNTGELFF
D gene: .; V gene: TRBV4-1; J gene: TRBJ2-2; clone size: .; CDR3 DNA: TGCGCCAGCTCCCGGGGGCTCCCCGAGACCGGGGAGCTGTTTTTT; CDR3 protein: CASSRGLPETGELFF
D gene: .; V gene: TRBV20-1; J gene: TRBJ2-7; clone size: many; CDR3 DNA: TGCAGTGCCGATCTTCCGGGCGGTACCTACGAGCAGTACTTC; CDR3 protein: CSADLPGGTYEQYF
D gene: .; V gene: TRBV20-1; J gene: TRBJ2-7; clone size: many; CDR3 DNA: TGCAGTGCTCCTAGCGTTTCAAGCTCCTACGAGCAGTACTTC; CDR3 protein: CSAPSVSSSYEQYF
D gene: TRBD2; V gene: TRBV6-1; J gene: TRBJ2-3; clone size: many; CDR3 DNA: TGTGCTACGGGAGGCGGGTCAGGCACAGATACGCAGTATTTT; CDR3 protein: CATGGGSGTDTQYF
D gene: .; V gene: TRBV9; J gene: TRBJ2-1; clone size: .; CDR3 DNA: TGTGCCAGCGATCGAGCAAGTGGGAGTGCCTACAATGAGCAGTTCTTC; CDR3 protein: CASDRASGSAYNEQFF
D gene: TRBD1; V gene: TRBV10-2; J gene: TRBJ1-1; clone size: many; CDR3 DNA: TGCGCCAGCAGCGTTCCGGGACAGGGGGCGTTGGACACTGAAGCTTTCTTT; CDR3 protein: CASSVPGQGALDTEAFF
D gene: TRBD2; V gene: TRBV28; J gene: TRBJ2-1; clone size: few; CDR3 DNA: TGTGCCAGCAGCTCACCGAAGGCGGGAGGAAAAAATGAGCAGTTCTTC; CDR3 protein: CASSSPKAGGKNEQFF
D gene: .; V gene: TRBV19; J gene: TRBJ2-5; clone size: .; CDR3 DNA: TGTGCCAGTAGTACCCCCCATACGAACGGCAGAGAGACCCAGTACTTC; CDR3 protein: CASSTPHTNGRETQYF
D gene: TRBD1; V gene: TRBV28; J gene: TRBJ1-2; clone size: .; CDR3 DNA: TGTGCCAGCAGTTCCGGGACAGGGGGCTCCCGCCTCTATGGCTACACCTTC; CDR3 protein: CASSSGTGGSRLYGYTF
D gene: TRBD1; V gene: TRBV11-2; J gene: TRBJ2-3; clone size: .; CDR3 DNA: TGTGCCAGCGGCCCCTACACGAACAGGGGTTCGCAGTATTTT; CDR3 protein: CASGPYTNRGSQYF